The TCR beta chain described here comes from a study of T cells after yellow fever vaccination. Study-level points and caveats: Detected again after the booster were most primary-vaccination clones, at 96% CD4 and approximately 87% CD8. Abundant clonotypes from the bulk population could have been carried over as contaminants into FACS-sorted repertoires. The CD4 compartment and the CD8 compartment contained a small share of clonotypes in common.

The table lists this clonotype with many counts. Per the germline V gene, CDR1 is LGHNA and CDR2 is YSLEER. With 0 bases clipped from V and 7 bases from J, the junction kept 14 bases outside the gene matches. The CDR3 runs to 19 residues. Production of TCR cDNA was by 5'RACE template switching, which also added a universal primer site and UMIs. TCRdb itself ran the 5' RACE reads through MiXCR, one entry per CDR3 protein. The sample holds fewer than 100,000 distinct CDR3 sequences, 7.5% to 10% seen once. The sequencing used CD8+ T cells not binding an NS4B(214-222) dextramer, sorted from PBMCs, collected less than 16 days after the first yellow fever vaccination. The sequence was obtained from a young man who received the YFV17D yellow fever vaccine. The chain recombines TRBV4-3 with TRBJ2-1, with 11 bases fitting TRBD2. CDR3 region: CASSQDLMASGGRGNEQFF. The CDR3 DNA sequence: TGCGCCAGCAGCCAAGATTTGATGGCTAGCGGGGGGCGGGGGAATGAGCAGTTCTTC.